This T cell receptor (beta chain) was sequenced for a study of spatial heterogeneity in lung cancer. Regarding time point: blood at routine non-recurrence follow-up after resection. TCRs were sequenced from unsorted whole RNA of tumor, nontumor lung or PBMC. Using its own MiXCR run on the 5' RACE reads, TCRdb lists one record per CDR3 protein. The table has 95,000 to 130,000 distinct CDR3 sequences, less than 15% seen once. This clonotype was seen only once. This specimen consisted of PBMCs, obtained at follow-up. The sequence came from a male donor with early-stage non-small cell lung cancer.

In nucleotides, the CDR3 is TGTGCCAGCAGCCTCCCCGCCGAGGGGGAGCAGTACTTC. It specifies CASSLPAEGEQYF. The V gene is TRBV11-3, the J gene TRBJ2-7; tentatively, D is TRBD1 or TRBD2 (5 bases each). V was clipped by 5 bases and J by 7 bases, with 15 bases between them. Per germline, CDR1 SGHNT and CDR2 YENEEA. The CDR3 runs 13 residues.